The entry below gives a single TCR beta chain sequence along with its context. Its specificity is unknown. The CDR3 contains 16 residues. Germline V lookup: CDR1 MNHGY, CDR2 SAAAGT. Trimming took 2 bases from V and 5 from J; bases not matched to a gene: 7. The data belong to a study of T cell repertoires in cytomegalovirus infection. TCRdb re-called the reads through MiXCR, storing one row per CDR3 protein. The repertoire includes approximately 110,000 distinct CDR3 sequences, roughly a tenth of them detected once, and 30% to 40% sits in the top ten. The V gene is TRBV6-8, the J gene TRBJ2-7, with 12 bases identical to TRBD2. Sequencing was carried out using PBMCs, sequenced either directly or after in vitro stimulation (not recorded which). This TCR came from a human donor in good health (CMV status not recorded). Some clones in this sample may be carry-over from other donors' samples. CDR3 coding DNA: TGTGCCAGCAGTTACCCGGCTAGCGGGAGGGCCGACGAGCAGTACGTC. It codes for CASSYPASGRADEQYV.